This T cell receptor beta chain was captured in a study of blood T cell repertoires in COVID-19. Study-wide context: Samples of COVID-19 (acute and convalescent) were obtained from the United States, Italy and Spain.

Participants were placed into cohorts based on the clinical history they reported. The CDR3 extends over 14 amino acids. CDR1 is SGHAT, CDR2 FQNNGV, per germline. Trimming shortened V by 4 bases and J by 2 bases, and 12 bases separated the two germline ends. Original methodology: Using reference gene primer amplification, nucleated cell counts were estimated. Method: immunoSEQ multiplex PCR; TCRdb's copy keeps in-frame clones and lacks some. For V, J and clone size, that table is used; D and trimming come from the DNA. Of 350,000 to 400,000 clones listed, roughly 87% are singletons. The V gene is TRBV11-2, the J gene TRBJ2-7; a possible D gene is TRBD1 (6 bases). Source material: PBMCs or T cells enriched from blood (not recorded which). This clonotype was sampled from a woman between 25 and 40 years old who had recovered from COVID-19. The chain's CDR3 is CASSWGQATYEQYF. The CDR3 DNA reads as TGTGCCAGCAGCTGGGGACAAGCCACCTACGAGCAGTACTTC.